The next 9 T cell receptor beta chains were all read from a single sample in a study of blood T cell repertoires in COVID-19 (dated by TCRdb to 2018 to 2021). Library generation was performed with the immunoSEQ multiplex PCR assay. TCRdb limited this immuneACCESS table to in-frame rearrangements with V and J called. A share of clones is missing; checked studies link under half to unresolved V genes, and the rest is unexplained. The sample table holds 250,000 to 400,000 clones, of which under 90% were seen once. The ten largest clones represent roughly 2.9% of the sample. Sequencing input: peripheral blood. Receptors originate from a woman aged 25 to 39 with COVID-19, enrolled during active disease.

This chain links TRBV23-1 with TRBJ1-4; D gene uncertain. TRBV23-1 is designated an ORF whose function remains uncertain. The CDR3 totals 14 residues. V lost 2 bases and J lost 8, with 12 bases in between. The CDR3 here is CASSQEVRVEKLFF. The CDR3 nucleotides are TGCGCCAGCAGTCAAGAGGTTCGGGTCGAAAAACTGTTTTTT.

The rearrangement uses TRBV30 and TRBJ1-2, with 7 bases lining up with TRBD1. Losses at the gene ends were 3 bases for V and 2 bases for J; bases not matched to a gene: 3. This CDR3 is 13 amino acids long. CDR1 is GTSNPN, CDR2 SVGIG, per germline (reference sequence). The CDR3 DNA follows: TGTGCCTGGAGGGAACAGGGGAACTATGGCTACACCTTC. Residues: CAWREQGNYGYTF.

This clone was seen only a few times. The CDR3 spells CASSESHTGEETQYF. CDR3 coding DNA: TGCGCCAGCAGTGAGTCCCATACAGGGGAAGAGACCCAGTACTTC. The chain is built from TRBV10-1 and TRBJ2-5; 7 bases are a match to TRBD1. The CDR3 runs to 15 residues. Germline V gene lookup returns CDR1 WNHNN and CDR2 SYGVQD (reference sequence). V lost 0 bases to trimming and J lost 3 bases; unmatched junction nucleotides: 4.

The chain combines TRBV29-1 with TRBJ1-3; maybe TRBD1 (5 bases). Trimming took 5 bases from V and 4 from J, leaving 18 bases between them. CDR1 is SQVTM and CDR2 is ANQGSEA in the germline V gene. This CDR3 region has 15 residues. CDR3 sequence reads: CSVFYRSRSGNTIYF. The DNA for the CDR3 is TGCAGCGTTTTTTACAGGAGTAGGTCGGGAAACACCATATATTTT.

This sequence joins TRBV13 and TRBJ1-2; TRBD1 matches at 7 bases. CDR1 and CDR2 (germline): PRHDT, FYEKMQ (reference sequence). V lost 2 bases and J lost 5; bases outside the gene matches: 8. This CDR3 has 15 residues. CDR3 amino acids: CASSLRDSELYGYTF. The CDR3 DNA follows: TGTGCCAGCAGCTTACGGGACAGTGAACTTTATGGCTACACCTTC.

The CDR3 loop is CAWSVLVQPTNEQFF. CDR3 nucleotides: TGTGCCTGGAGTGTCCTAGTCCAGCCTACCAATGAGCAGTTCTTC. The V gene is TRBV30, the J gene TRBJ2-1; no clear D gene. From germline, CDR1 is GTSNPN and CDR2 SVGIG (reference sequence). V gave up 0 bases and J gave up 6 bases, with 15 bases separating them. The CDR3 extends over 15 amino acids. Full variable domain (outside the CDR3, taken from reference TRBV30 and TRBJ2-1): SQTIHQWPATLVQPVGSPLSLECTVEGTSNPNLYWYRQAAGRGLQLLFYSVGIGQISSEVPQNLSASRPQDRQFILSSKKLLLSDSGFYLCAWSVLVQPTNEQFFGPGTRLTVL.

The chain has TRBV5-1 and TRBJ2-5, with 7 bases that match TRBD2. This CDR3 spans 17 amino acids. V lost 4 bases and J lost 0; bases outside the gene matches: 12. Germline loops: CDR1 SGHRS, CDR2 YFSETQ. The CDR3 region has the DNA TGCGCCAGCAGCGTCGGGACTCAGGGAGGGTACCAAGAGACCCAGTACTTC. This gives the protein CASSVGTQGGYQETQYF.

This chain connects TRBV9 to TRBJ2-7; D is possibly TRBD2 (5 bases). The germline V and J ends were trimmed by 4 bases and 1 base, with 12 bases remaining between them. In germline, CDR1 is SGDLS, CDR2 YYNGEE. The CDR3 consists of 14 residues. The CDR3: CASSSTSGSYEQYF. CDR3 DNA: TGTGCCAGCAGCTCGACATCGGGGTCCTACGAGCAGTACTTC.

The chain links TRBV7-9 to TRBJ2-7, with D possibly matching TRBD1 (5 bases). The V gene's germline CDR1 is SEHNR and CDR2 FQNEAQ (reference sequence). This CDR3 contains 15 residues. Trimming cost V 3 bases and J 0 bases, with 12 bases left between them. CDR3 protein: CASSLVQESSYEQYF. In nucleotides, the CDR3 is TGTGCCAGCAGCTTGGTACAGGAGAGCTCCTACGAGCAGTACTTC.